A selection of T cell receptor beta chains follows, all from one sample in a study of blood T cell repertoires in COVID-19. This table comes from immunoSEQ multiplex PCR, and its TCRdb copy is limited to in-frame clones, with some not included. The data contain hundreds of thousands of clones, about 79% of them singletons. Source material: peripheral blood. These receptors were taken from a man of 80 years or more with acute or convalescent COVID-19. Both conserved end residues are part of each CDR3. D genes are given only for firm matches. Expanded clones are given a class, and other clones once, few, many or no size at all.

clone size,V gene,J gene,D gene,CDR3 DNA,CDR3 protein
few,TRBV14,TRBJ2-7,-,TGTGCCAGCAGCCAAGTAGGGACATCCGAGCAGTACTTC,CASSQVGTSEQYF
once,TRBV6-1,TRBJ1-5,-,TGTGCCAGCAGTGAAGTAGCACGGGGCAATCAGCCCCAGCATTTT,CASSEVARGNQPQHF
-,TRBV5-1,TRBJ2-1,TRBD2,TGCGCCAGCCGGCTAACGGGAGGCTCCTACAATGAGCAGTTCTTC,CASRLTGGSYNEQFF
-,TRBV24-1,TRBJ2-3,-,TGTGCCACCAGTGATGCCCCGGGACAAAACACAGATACGCAGTATTTT,CATSDAPGQNTDTQYF
-,TRBV7-9,TRBJ1-6,-,TGTGCCAGCAGCTTAGACAGCTATAATTCACCCCTCCACTTT,CASSLDSYNSPLHF
-,TRBV24-1,TRBJ2-2,TRBD2,TGTGCCACCGGCGGAGTTAGCGGGAGGAACACCGGGGAGCTGTTTTTT,CATGGVSGRNTGELFF
-,TRBV30,TRBJ1-3,-,TGTGCCTGGAGCCCTGGGGGCCTATCTGGAAACACCATATATTTT,CAWSPGGLSGNTIYF
-,TRBV19,TRBJ2-2,-,TGTGCCAGTAGTATAGGTTCCGGGGTCGGCACCGGGGAGCTGTTTTTT,CASSIGSGVGTGELFF
-,TRBV19,TRBJ1-6,TRBD1,TGTGCCAGCCAATACAGGGGCCAAGAATATAATTCACCCCTCCACTTT,CASQYRGQEYNSPLHF
-,TRBV19,TRBJ2-7,TRBD1,TGTGCCAGTAGTAGGGGGACAGGGGACTACGAGCAGTACTTC,CASSRGTGDYEQYF
few,TRBV27,TRBJ2-7,-,TGTGCCAGCAGTTTCCTCTCCTACGAGCAGTACTTC,CASSFLSYEQYF
-,TRBV5-1,TRBJ2-1,TRBD2,TGCGCCAGCAGCACACGCCCCGGGACTAGCGTATACAATGAGCAGTTCTTC,CASSTRPGTSVYNEQFF
-,TRBV5-1,TRBJ2-1,TRBD2,TGCGCCAGCAGCCCCGTCGGGGGGGCCGAAGTGGGGCAGTTCTTC,CASSPVGGAEVGQFF
-,TRBV7-6,TRBJ1-1,TRBD1,TGTGCCAGCAGCGCGGGACAGGGGACGATTATGAACACTGAAGCTTTCTTT,CASSAGQGTIMNTEAFF
-,TRBV14,TRBJ2-2,TRBD1,TGTGCCAGCAGCCGAGTAGTGGGGACAGGCACCGGGGAGCTGTTTTTT,CASSRVVGTGTGELFF
-,TRBV7-2,TRBJ2-3,-,TGTGCCAGCAGCATTCCTAGCGCTAGCACAGATACGCAGTATTTT,CASSIPSASTDTQYF
-,TRBV30,TRBJ2-7,-,TGTGCCTGGAGTGGTCAGATCTCCTACGAGCAGTACTTC,CAWSGQISYEQYF
-,TRBV24-1,TRBJ1-2,-,TGTGCCACCAGTCTAACAGCTAACTATGGCTACACCTTC,CATSLTANYGYTF
-,TRBV11-2,TRBJ1-2,-,TGTGCCAGCAGACGAGCCGGGACTCAGAACTATGGCTACACCTTC,CASRRAGTQNYGYTF
-,TRBV6-5,TRBJ1-2,TRBD1,TGTGCCAGCAGTTACTCGAGCAGGGGGGTAGGGGGCTACACCTTC,CASSYSSRGVGGYTF
-,TRBV6-1,TRBJ2-5,TRBD1,TGTGCCAGCAGTGAAGTATTGGGTGGACAGGGAGCGACCCAGTACTTC,CASSEVLGGQGATQYF
-,TRBV7-9,TRBJ2-3,-,TGTGCCAGCAGCTTAGACCCGCTAGCGAGTACAGATACGCAGTATTTT,CASSLDPLASTDTQYF
-,TRBV28,TRBJ1-3,-,TGTGCCAGCAGGGGGCGGGGCCCCATATATTTT,CASRGRGPIYF
-,TRBV6-2/TRBV6-3,TRBJ2-5,TRBD2,TGTGCCAGCAGTCACTCTGGACTAGCGGGAGGACGAGAGACCCAGTACTTC,CASSHSGLAGGRETQYF
-,TRBV15,TRBJ2-2,-,TGTGCCACCAGCAGAGAGGGGCTAACCGGGGAGCTGTTTTTT,CATSREGLTGELFF
-,TRBV3-1/TRBV3-2,TRBJ1-5,TRBD1,TGTGCCAGCAGCCGAGGACAGGGGATCGGTCAGCCCCAGCATTTT,CASSRGQGIGQPQHF
once,TRBV9,TRBJ2-1,TRBD2,TGTGCCAGCAGCGCCAGCGGGAGTGTCTACAATGAGCAGTTCTTC,CASSASGSVYNEQFF
-,TRBV5-4,TRBJ2-3,-,TGTGCCAGCACCAGGAGCGGAAGCACAGATACGCAGTATTTT,CASTRSGSTDTQYF
-,TRBV19,TRBJ2-7,-,TGTGCCTCACGCGGACGGGGAAGGTCCGAATACGAGCAGTACTTC,CASRGRGRSEYEQYF
-,TRBV4-2,TRBJ1-2,-,TGTGCCAGCAGCAAAGGGCAGATCTATGGCTACACCTTC,CASSKGQIYGYTF
-,TRBV19,TRBJ1-6,TRBD1,TGTGCCAGTAGAGGGGGCTTGTATAATTCACCCCTCCACTTT,CASRGGLYNSPLHF
-,TRBV5-6,TRBJ1-1,-,TGTGCCAGCAGCCTACGACAAGAAGCTTTCTTT,CASSLRQEAFF
-,TRBV4-1,TRBJ2-5,-,TGCGCCAGCAGCCAAACAGGGTTGGAGACCCAGTACTTC,CASSQTGLETQYF
-,TRBV3-1/TRBV3-2,TRBJ1-1,TRBD1,TGTGCCAGCAGCCCTTGGGACAGGGGGAGCACTGAAGCTTTCTTT,CASSPWDRGSTEAFF
-,TRBV4-2,TRBJ1-1,-,TGTGCCAGCAGCCAAGCCCCAGCCGGGATGAACACTGAAGCTTTCTTT,CASSQAPAGMNTEAFF
-,TRBV19,TRBJ1-4,-,TGTGCCAGTAGTAAGGATTGGACAGCAACTAATGAAAAACTGTTTTTT,CASSKDWTATNEKLFF
-,TRBV12-2,TRBJ2-5,-,TGTGCAAGTCGCTTAGTTTGCCCGACAGGGGGGGGGTACCAAGAGACCCAGTACTTC,CASRLVCPTGGGYQETQYF
-,TRBV21-1,TRBJ2-7,-,TGTGCCAGCAGCAAAGAGGACTTCTACGAGCAGTACTTC,CASSKEDFYEQYF
-,TRBV28,TRBJ1-3,-,TGTGCCAGCCTCGGGGGGCCCGGAAACACCATATATTTT,CASLGGPGNTIYF
-,TRBV6-6,TRBJ2-3,-,TGTGCCTCAGCGGGCCCACTAGGCCCTAGCACAGATACGCAGTATTTT,CASAGPLGPSTDTQYF
-,TRBV19,TRBJ2-1,TRBD1,TGTGCCAGTAGTTCCCGGGACAGGGGATACAATGAGCAGTTCTTC,CASSSRDRGYNEQFF
-,TRBV5-5,TRBJ1-1,TRBD1,TGTGCCAGCAACAGGGACAGGGACACTGAAGCTTTCTTT,CASNRDRDTEAFF
-,TRBV14,TRBJ2-1,TRBD1,TGTGCCAGCAGCCATTACCGGACAGGGTACTACAATGAGCAGTTCTTC,CASSHYRTGYYNEQFF
-,TRBV30,TRBJ1-4,-,TGTGCCTGGAGTGTTGCAGGGCTAAAAGAAAAACTGTTTTTT,CAWSVAGLKEKLFF
-,TRBV18,TRBJ2-3,TRBD2,TGTGCCAGCTCACTTTCGGGAGGGACAGATACGCAGTATTTT,CASSLSGGTDTQYF
once,TRBV9,TRBJ1-2,TRBD1,TGTGCCAGCAGCCCCCGGGACAGCAACTATGGCTACACCTTC,CASSPRDSNYGYTF
few,TRBV4-2,TRBJ2-2,TRBD2,TGTGCCAGCAGCCAAGAGAGGCTAGCGGGAGGGGGCACCGGGGAGCTGTTTTTT,CASSQERLAGGGTGELFF
once,TRBV1,TRBJ1-4,-,TGCACCAGCAGCCCGCGGCGCGGGACTCAGGCGGAAAAACTGTTTTTT,CTSSPRRGTQAEKLFF
-,TRBV28,TRBJ1-5,TRBD1,TGTGCCAGCAGGACGACAGGGGGCGGGGATCAGCCCCAGCATTTT,CASRTTGGGDQPQHF
-,TRBV6-5,TRBJ2-7,-,TGTGCCAGCAGTTACGGGGGGAAAATCTACGAGCAGTACTTC,CASSYGGKIYEQYF
-,TRBV19,TRBJ2-3,TRBD2,TGTGCCAGCACTAGGAGCGGGACTAGCGGGATTTTTAGCACAGATACGCAGTATTTT,CASTRSGTSGIFSTDTQYF
-,TRBV2,TRBJ1-2,TRBD1,TGTGCCGGATGGAGGGGGCTGGACTATGGCTACACCTTC,CAGWRGLDYGYTF